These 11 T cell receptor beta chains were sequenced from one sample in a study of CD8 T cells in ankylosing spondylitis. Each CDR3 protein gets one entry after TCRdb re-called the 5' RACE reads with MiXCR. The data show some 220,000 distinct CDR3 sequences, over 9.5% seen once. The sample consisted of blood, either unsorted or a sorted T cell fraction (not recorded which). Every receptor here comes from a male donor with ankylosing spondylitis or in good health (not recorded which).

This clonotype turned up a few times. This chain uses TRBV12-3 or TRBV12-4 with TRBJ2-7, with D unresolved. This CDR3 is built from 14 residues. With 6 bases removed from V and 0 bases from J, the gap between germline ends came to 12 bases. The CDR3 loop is CASSQDILSYEQYF. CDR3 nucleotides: TGTGCCAGCAGCCAAGACATACTCTCCTACGAGCAGTACTTC.

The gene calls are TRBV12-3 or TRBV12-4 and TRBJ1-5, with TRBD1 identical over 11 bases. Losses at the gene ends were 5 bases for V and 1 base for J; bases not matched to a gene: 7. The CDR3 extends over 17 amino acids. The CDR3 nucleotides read TGTGCCAGCAGTCCCTGGACAGGGGGCATGAGCAATCAGCCCCAGCATTTT. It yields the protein CASSPWTGGMSNQPQHF.

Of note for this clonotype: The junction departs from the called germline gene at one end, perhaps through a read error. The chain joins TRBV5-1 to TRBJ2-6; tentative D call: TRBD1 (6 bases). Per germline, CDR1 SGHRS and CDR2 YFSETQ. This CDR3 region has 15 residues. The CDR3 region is CASSLQGTGANVLAF. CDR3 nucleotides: TGCGCCAGCAGCTTACAGGGTACCGGGGCCAACGTCCTGGCTTTC.

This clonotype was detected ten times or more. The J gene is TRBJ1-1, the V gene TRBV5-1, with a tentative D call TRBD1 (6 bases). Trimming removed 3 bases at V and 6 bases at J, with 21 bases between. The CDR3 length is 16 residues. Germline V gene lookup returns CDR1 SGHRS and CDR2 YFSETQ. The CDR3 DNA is TGCGCCAGCAGCTCCGCTTTTTCAGGGGACTGGGCTGAAGCTTTCTTT. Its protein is CASSSAFSGDWAEAFF.

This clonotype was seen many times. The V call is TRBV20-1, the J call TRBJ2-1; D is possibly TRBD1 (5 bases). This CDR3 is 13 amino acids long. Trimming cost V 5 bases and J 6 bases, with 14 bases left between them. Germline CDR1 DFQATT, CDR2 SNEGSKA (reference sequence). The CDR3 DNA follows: TGCAGTGCTCCCCAGGGTGGGCGCAATGAGCAGTTCTTC. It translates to CSAPQGGRNEQFF.

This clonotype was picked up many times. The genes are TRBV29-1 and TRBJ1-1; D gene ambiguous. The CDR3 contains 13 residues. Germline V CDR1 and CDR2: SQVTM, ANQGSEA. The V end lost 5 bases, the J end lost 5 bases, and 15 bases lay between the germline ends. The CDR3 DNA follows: TGCAGCGTTTCGGGGTTATGGGCGACTGAAGCTTTCTTT. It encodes CSVSGLWATEAFF. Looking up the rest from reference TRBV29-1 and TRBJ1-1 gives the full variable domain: SAVISQKPSRDICQRGTSLTIQCQVDSQVTMMFWYRQQPGQSLTLIATANQGSEATYESGFVIDKFPISRPNLTFSTLTVSNMSPEDSSIYLCSVSGLWATEAFFGQGTRLTVV.

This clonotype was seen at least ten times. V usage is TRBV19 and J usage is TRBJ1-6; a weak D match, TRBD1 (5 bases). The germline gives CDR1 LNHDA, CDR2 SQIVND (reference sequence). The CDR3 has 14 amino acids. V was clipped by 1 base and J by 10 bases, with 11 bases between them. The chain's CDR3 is CASSIARKGSPLHF. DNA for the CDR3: TGTGCCAGTAGTATAGCCCGAAAGGGGTCACCCCTCCACTTT.

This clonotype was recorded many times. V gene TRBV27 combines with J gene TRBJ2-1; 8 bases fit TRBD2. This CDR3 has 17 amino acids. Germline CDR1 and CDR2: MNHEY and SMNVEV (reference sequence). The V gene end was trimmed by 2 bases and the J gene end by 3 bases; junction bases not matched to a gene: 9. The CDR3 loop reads CASSLAVLAANYNEQFF. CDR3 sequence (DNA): TGTGCCAGCAGTTTAGCGGTACTAGCGGCAAACTACAATGAGCAGTTCTTC.

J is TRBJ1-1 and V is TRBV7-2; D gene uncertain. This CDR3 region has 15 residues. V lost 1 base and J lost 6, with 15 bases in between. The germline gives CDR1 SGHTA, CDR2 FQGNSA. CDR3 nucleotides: TGTGCCAGCAGCTTAGGCCACGGGGAAGTCCCTGAAGCTTTCTTT. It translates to CASSLGHGEVPEAFF.

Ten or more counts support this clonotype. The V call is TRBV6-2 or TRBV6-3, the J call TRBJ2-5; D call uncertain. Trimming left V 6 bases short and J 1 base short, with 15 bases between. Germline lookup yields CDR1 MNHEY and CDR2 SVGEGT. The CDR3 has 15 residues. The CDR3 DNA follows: TGTGCCAGCAGCCCCGGTGCAGGTATCCAAGAGACCCAGTACTTC. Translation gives CASSPGAGIQETQYF.

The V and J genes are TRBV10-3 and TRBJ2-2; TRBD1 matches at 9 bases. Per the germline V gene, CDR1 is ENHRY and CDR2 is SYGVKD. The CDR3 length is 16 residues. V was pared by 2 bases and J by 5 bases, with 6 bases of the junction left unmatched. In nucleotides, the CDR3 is TGTGCCATCAGTGAGCCGGGACAGGGTCGGACCGGGGAGCTGTTTTTT. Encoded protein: CAISEPGQGRTGELFF.